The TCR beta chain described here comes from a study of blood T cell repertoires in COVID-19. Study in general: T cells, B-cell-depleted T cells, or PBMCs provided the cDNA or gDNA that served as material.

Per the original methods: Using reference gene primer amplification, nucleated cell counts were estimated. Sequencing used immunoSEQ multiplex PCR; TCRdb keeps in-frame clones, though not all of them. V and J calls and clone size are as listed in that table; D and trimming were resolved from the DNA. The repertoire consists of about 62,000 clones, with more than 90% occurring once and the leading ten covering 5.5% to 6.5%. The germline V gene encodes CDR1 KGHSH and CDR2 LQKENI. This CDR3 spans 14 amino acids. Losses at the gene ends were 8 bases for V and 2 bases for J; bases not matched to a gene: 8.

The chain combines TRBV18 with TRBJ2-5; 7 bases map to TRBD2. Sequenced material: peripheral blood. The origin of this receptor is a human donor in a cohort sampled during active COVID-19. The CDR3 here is CASRQGGEQETQYF. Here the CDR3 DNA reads TGTGCCAGCCGCCAGGGAGGGGAACAAGAGACCCAGTACTTC. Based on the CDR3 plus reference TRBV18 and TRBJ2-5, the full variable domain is NAGVMQNPRHLVRRRGQEARLRCSPMKGHSHVYWYRQLPEEGLKFMVYLQKENIIDESGMPKERFSAEFPKEGPSILRIQQVVRGDSAAYFCASRQGGEQETQYFGPGTRLLVL.